This T cell receptor beta chain was sequenced for a study of identical twins (dated by TCRdb to 2016 to 2017). As for the study more broadly: To test whether fetal clonotypes persist, the study used deep sequencing on TCR alpha and beta repertoires from monozygotic twins, unrelated adults of various ages, and cord blood. To rule out contamination, replicate twin experiments were performed at different times with different library preparation protocols. What the authors observed across the whole study: Invariant T cells such as MAIT and iNKT could partly confound zero-insertion analyses, although diverse VJ usage argued against such confounding for most clonotypes. Compared with coincidental sharing between unrelated individuals, an excess of low generation-probability sequences was observed among out-of-frame TCR alpha sequences shared between twins. In monozygotic twins, out-of-frame TCR alpha sharing was systematically underestimated by recombination models, although the models agreed with sharing between unrelated individuals. Abundant cord blood beta clonotypes carried fewer insertions; young adult naive repertoires showed a weaker similar trend, while memory repertoires showed none. Excess twin sharing in beta out-of-frame sequences was weaker because fewer shared sequences lowered the signal-to-noise ratio. Conclusions relied on cross-sectional statistical analysis, since the same donors could not be followed over many years.

The receptor library was made with 5' RACE. Sequencing took place on an Illumina HiSeq 2000. Template switching introduced a universal primer binding site; the final cDNA contained a unique molecular identifier, enabling accurate counting of TCR cDNA molecules. First-strand cDNA for TCR alpha and beta chains was synthesized from specific primers in the conserved constant-segment region. To control for contamination, each cDNA library was double barcoded with a SMART-Mk sample barcode plus Illumina barcodes. TruSeq adapter sequences along with Illumina sample barcodes were introduced in two successive PCR steps. TCR alpha and beta cDNA libraries were sequenced on the Illumina HiSeq platform with custom primers. The authors' analysis ran thus. Unique molecular identifiers were extracted from raw reads with MiGEC, and CDR3 positions were determined with MiXCR. For each individual, recombination models were inferred using an EM algorithm with the repgenHMM and IGoR tools. Shared clonotypes were analyzed with the tcR package in R, and sharing was normalized by the product of cloneset sizes. Out-of-frame nonproductive sequences were analyzed to study raw recombination free of thymic and clonal selection effects. Using fastp at Q25 and MiXCR, TCRdb reprocessed the public reads and kept productive beta chains. Every CDR3 protein is listed once, alongside the most common genes and DNA of its rows. These V and J calls derive from TCRdb rather than the authors' analysis. The sample table records 1.5 million to 2 million distinct CDR3 sequences; more than 30% of these occur just once. In total, the top ten clones hold approximately 0.25% of the sample.

This clonotype was observed a handful of times. Its antigen target is currently unknown. Per-base qualities were not stored, and no clone one base away is much larger. V lost 3 bases and J lost 6 bases; the stretch between them is 14 bases long. Based on the germline V gene, the CDR1 and CDR2 sequences are SGHTA and FQGNSA. Measured from the cysteine to the phenylalanine, the CDR3 is 15 residues long. Only the CDR3 DNA is retained, 45 bases long and in frame from the first base. Only healthy Caucasian donors were included. The rearrangement combines TRBV7-2 with TRBJ2-2; possibly the D gene is TRBD1, per 6 matching bases. Sequenced material: cord blood. The TCR was taken from a newborn girl in good health. The CDR3: CASSFLQGLAGELFF. At the DNA level, the sequence is TGTGCCAGCAGCTTCTTACAGGGATTGGCCGGGGAGCTGTTTTTT.